Listed here is a single T cell receptor beta chain. Multiplex PCR with BIOMED2 TRB-A/B primer pools amplified TRB rearrangements. Using its own MiXCR run on the multiplex PCR reads, TCRdb lists one record per CDR3 protein. The sample records some 14,000 distinct CDR3 sequences, over 25% being singletons. Deletions cut 2 bases from V and 13 bases from J, with 12 bases between. The CDR3 covers 12 residues. Germline V gives CDR1 MDHEN, CDR2 SYDVKM. The data are from a study of T and B cells in COVID-19 patients. Each TRB amplification used 250-500 ng of genomic DNA from blood. This receptor was obtained from a human donor who had recovered from COVID-19. Sequenced: blood. V gene TRBV28 combines with J gene TRBJ2-1; D not certain. CDR3 amino acids: CASSLVLPIQFF. In DNA form, the CDR3 reads TGTGCCAGCAGTTTAGTTCTCCCCATTCAGTTCTTC.